This T cell receptor beta chain appears in the sequencing data of a study of cytomegalovirus exposure and HLA in healthy donors. The CDR3 length is 13 residues. The V gene lost 7 bases and the J gene lost 0 bases, with 4 bases spanning the gap. Per germline, CDR1 MNHEY and CDR2 SMNVEV (reference sequence). Here immunoSEQ multiplex PCR was the method, and the copy in TCRdb shows in-frame clones only, minus some. The sample records around 45,000 clones, 80% to 95% being singletons. The chain couples TRBV27 to TRBJ1-6; D unresolved. Sequenced input: PBMCs. The sequence came from a man younger than 35 in good health and CMV-seronegative. The CDR3: CASTGSYNSPLHF. Here the CDR3 DNA reads TGTGCCAGCACGGGCTCCTATAATTCACCCCTCCACTTT.